The 3 T cell receptor beta chains presented below share a single source sample, sequenced in a study of T cells in tuberculosis. Measured with immunoSEQ multiplex PCR; TCRdb has only the in-frame clones, and not every one. Of approximately 30,000 clones listed, approximately 93% are singletons. Input material: PBMCs. The origin of the receptors is a donor aged 5-35 years with latent tuberculosis or without tuberculosis infection.

The V and J genes are TRBV6-4 and TRBJ1-6; D might be TRBD1 (5 bases). The length of the CDR3 is 14 residues. Trimming removed 4 bases from V and 3 bases from J, with 7 bases in between. Germline loops: CDR1 MRHNA, CDR2 SNTAGT. The DNA of the CDR3 is TGTGCCAGCAGTGCGGACAACTATAATTCACCCCTCCACTTT. Its translation: CASSADNYNSPLHF.

This chain connects TRBV25-1 to TRBJ2-3, with 8 nucleotides matching TRBD1. The V and J ends lost 4 bases and 6 bases, in that order; junction bases with no gene match: 12. Germline V CDR1 and CDR2: MGHDK, SYGVNS. The CDR3 is made up of 16 amino acids. The CDR3 region has the DNA TGTGCCAGCAGTGGGACAGGGTTCAAGGGGGTCGATACGCAGTATTTT. It specifies CASSGTGFKGVDTQYF.

The chain combines TRBV4-3 with TRBJ1-2; possibly TRBD1 for D (5 bases). CDR1 and CDR2 (germline): LGHNA, YSLEER. Trimming left V 3 bases short and J 6 bases short, with 8 bases between. The CDR3 is 12 amino acids. Here the CDR3 reads CASSQGLDGYTF. CDR3 coding DNA: TGCGCCAGCAGCCAGGGGCTCGATGGCTACACCTTC.